This T cell receptor (beta chain) was recorded in a study of response to subunit inactivated influenza vaccine. CDR1 and CDR2 (germline): DFQATT, SNEGSKA (reference sequence). The length of the CDR3 is 14 residues. Trimming pared 6 bases from V and 1 base from J, leaving 13 bases between. To note about this clonotype: The antigen is undetermined.

General observations from the study: It was suggested by the authors that few new T cells are recruited by each seasonal influenza vaccination.

TCRdb used MiXCR to reprocess the RT-PCR reads, holding one entry per CDR3 protein. The sample consists of fewer than 750,000 distinct CDR3 sequences, 14% of them appearing once. The TCR was taken from a middle-aged man who received an inactivated influenza vaccine. Sequencing used PBMCs from blood, obtained 11 to 12 days after vaccination. The chain carries TRBV20-1 and TRBJ1-5, with D maybe TRBD1 (5 bases). This chain's CDR3 is CSAIPGPSNQPQHF. The CDR3 region has the DNA TGCAGTGCGATTCCGGGACCAAGCAATCAGCCCCAGCATTTT.